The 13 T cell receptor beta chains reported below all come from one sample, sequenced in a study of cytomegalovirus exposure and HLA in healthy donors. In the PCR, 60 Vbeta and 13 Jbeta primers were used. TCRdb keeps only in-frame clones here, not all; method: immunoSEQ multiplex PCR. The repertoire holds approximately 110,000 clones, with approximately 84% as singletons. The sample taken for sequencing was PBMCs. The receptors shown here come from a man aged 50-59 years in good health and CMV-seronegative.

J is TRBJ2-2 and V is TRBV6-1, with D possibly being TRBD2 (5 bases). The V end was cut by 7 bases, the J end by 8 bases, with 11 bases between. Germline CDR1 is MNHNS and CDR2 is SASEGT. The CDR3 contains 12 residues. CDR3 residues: CASNRGGGELFF. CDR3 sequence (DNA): TGTGCCAGCAACCGGGGTGGGGGGGAGCTGTTTTTT.

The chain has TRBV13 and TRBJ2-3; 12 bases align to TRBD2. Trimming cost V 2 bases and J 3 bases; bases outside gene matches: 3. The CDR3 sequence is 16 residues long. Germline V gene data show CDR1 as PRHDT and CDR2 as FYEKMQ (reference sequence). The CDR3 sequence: CASSLRTSGATDTQYF. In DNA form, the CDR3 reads TGTGCCAGCAGCTTAAGGACTAGCGGGGCGACAGATACGCAGTATTTT.

The CDR3 is CASMADNEQFF. The CDR3 DNA reads as TGTGCCAGCATGGCAGACAATGAGCAGTTCTTC. The genes are TRBV25-1 and TRBJ2-1; D is ambiguous. Germline V gives CDR1 MGHDK, CDR2 SYGVNS. The V end was cut by 7 bases, the J end by 5 bases, with 6 bases between. There are 11 residues in the CDR3.

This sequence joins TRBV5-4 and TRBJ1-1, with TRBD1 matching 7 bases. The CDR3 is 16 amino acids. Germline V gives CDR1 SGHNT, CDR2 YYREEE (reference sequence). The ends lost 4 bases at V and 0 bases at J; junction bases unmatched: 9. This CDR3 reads CASSPGTASMNTEAFF. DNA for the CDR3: TGTGCCAGCAGCCCCGGGACAGCTTCCATGAACACTGAAGCTTTCTTT.

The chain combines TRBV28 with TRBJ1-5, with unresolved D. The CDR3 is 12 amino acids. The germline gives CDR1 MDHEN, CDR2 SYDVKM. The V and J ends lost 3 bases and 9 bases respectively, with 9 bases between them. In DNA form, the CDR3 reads TGTGCCAGCAGTTTGGCCTTTGGGCCCCAGCATTTT. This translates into CASSLAFGPQHF.

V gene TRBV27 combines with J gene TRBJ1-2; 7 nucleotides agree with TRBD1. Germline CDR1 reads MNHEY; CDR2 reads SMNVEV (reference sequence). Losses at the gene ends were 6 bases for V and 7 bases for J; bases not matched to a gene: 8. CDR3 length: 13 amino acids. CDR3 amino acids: CASSRNPGGGYTF. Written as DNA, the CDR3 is TGTGCCAGCAGCCGTAATCCAGGGGGTGGCTACACCTTC.

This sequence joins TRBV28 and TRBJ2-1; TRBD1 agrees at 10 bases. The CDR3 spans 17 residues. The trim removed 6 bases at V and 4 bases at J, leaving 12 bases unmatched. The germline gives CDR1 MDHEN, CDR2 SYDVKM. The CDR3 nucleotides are TGTGCCAGCAGCCCGCGAACCGGGGACAGGGGATACAATGAGCAGTTCTTC. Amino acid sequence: CASSPRTGDRGYNEQFF.

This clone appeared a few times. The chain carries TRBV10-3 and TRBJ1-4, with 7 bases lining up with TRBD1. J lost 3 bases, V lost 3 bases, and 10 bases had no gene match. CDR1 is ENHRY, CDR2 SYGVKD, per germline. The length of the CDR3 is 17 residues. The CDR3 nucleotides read TGTGCCATCAGTGACACGGGGACAGCCGGGGCTAATGAAAAACTGTTTTTT. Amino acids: CAISDTGTAGANEKLFF.

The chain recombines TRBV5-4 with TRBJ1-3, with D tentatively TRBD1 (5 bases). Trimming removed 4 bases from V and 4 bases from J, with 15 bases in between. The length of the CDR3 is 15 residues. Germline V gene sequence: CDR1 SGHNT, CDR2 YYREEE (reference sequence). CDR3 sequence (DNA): TGTGCCAGCAGCCCCGAAGGGGCCAGAGGAAACACCATATATTTT. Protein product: CASSPEGARGNTIYF.

The CDR3 reads CAWSVAGVNQPQHF. The DNA for the CDR3 is TGTGCCTGGAGTGTAGCGGGGGTCAATCAGCCCCAGCATTTT. This chain connects TRBV30 to TRBJ1-5; maybe TRBD1 (5 bases). This CDR3 contains 14 residues. Trimming stripped 0 bases from V and 3 bases from J, with 9 bases between. Germline V gene sequence: CDR1 GTSNPN, CDR2 SVGIG (reference sequence).

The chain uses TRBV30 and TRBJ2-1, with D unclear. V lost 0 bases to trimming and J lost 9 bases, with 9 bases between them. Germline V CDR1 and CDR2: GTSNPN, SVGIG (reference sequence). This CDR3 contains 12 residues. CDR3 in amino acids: CAWSVLVSEQFF. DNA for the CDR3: TGTGCCTGGAGTGTACTTGTGAGTGAGCAGTTCTTC.

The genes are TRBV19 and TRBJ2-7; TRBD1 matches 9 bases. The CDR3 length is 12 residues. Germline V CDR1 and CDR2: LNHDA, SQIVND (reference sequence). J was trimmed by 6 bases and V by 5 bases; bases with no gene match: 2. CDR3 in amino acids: CASSQQGAEQYF. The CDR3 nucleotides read TGTGCCAGTAGTCAACAGGGGGCCGAGCAGTACTTC.

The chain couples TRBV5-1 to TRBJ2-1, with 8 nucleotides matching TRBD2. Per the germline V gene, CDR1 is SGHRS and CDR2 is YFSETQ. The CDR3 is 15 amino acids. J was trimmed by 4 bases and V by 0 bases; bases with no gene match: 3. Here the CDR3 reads CASSLETSVYNEQFF. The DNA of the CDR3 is TGCGCCAGCAGCTTGGAGACTAGCGTTTACAATGAGCAGTTCTTC.